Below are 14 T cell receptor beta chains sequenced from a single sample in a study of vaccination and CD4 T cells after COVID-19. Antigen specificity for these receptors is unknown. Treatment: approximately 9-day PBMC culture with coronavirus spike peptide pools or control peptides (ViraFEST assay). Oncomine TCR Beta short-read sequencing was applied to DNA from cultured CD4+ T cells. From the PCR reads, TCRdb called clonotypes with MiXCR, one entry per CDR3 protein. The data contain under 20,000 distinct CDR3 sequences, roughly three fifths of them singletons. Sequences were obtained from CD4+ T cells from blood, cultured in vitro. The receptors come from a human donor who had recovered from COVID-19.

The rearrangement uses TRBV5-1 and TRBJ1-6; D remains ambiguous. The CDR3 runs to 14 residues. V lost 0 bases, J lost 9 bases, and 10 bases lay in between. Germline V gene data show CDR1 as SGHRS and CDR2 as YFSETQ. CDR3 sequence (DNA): TGCGCCAGCAGCTTGGACTCCTTCCGTTCACCCCTCCACTTT. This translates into CASSLDSFRSPLHF. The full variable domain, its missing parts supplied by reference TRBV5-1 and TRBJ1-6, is KAGVTQTPRYLIKTRGQQVTLSCSPISGHRSVSWYQQTPGQGLQFLFEYFSETQRNKGNFPGRFSGRQFSNSRSEMNVSTLELGDSALYLCASSLDSFRSPLHFGNGTRLTVT.

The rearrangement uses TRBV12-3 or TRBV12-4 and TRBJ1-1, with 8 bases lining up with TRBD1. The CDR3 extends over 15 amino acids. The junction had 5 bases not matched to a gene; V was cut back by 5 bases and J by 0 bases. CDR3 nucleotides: TGTGCCAGCAGTCCCGGACAGGGCGTGAACACTGAAGCTTTCTTT. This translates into CASSPGQGVNTEAFF.

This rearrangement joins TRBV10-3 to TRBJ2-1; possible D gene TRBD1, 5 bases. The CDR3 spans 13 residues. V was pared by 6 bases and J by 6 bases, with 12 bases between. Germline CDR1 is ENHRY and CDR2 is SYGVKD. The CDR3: CAISDSYRNEQFF. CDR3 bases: TGTGCCATCAGCGACAGTTATCGCAATGAGCAGTTCTTC.

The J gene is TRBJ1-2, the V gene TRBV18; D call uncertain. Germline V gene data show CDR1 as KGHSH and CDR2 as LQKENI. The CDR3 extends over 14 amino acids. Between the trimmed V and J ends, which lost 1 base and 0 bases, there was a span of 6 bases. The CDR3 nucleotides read TGTGCCAGCTCACCACGGCACTCTAACTATGGCTACACCTTC. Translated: CASSPRHSNYGYTF.

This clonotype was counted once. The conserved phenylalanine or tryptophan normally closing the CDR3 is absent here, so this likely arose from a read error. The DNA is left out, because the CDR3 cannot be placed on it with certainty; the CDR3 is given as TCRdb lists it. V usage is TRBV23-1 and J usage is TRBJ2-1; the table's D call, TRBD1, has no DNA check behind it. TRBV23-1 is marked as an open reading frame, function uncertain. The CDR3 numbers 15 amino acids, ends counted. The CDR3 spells CASSPPGLLCPTMTP.

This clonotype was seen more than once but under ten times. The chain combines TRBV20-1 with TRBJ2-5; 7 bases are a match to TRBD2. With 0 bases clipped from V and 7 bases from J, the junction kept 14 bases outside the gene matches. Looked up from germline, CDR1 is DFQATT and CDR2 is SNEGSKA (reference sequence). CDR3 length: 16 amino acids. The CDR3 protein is CSARERLADPWGTQYF. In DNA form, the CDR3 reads TGCAGTGCTAGAGAGCGGCTAGCGGACCCCTGGGGGACCCAGTACTTC.

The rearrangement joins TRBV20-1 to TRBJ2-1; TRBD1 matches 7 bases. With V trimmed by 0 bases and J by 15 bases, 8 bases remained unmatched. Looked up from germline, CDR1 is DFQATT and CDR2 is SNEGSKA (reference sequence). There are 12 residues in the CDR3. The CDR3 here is CSARDVAGGGFF. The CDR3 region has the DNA TGCAGTGCTAGAGATGTCGCAGGGGGTGGGTTCTTC.

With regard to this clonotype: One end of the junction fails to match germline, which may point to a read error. CDR3 loop: CTSSLDRDKIF. The CDR3 DNA is TGTACCAGCAGCTTAGACAGGGATAAGATCTTC. This rearrangement joins TRBV11-3 to TRBJ2-1; 7 bases align to TRBD1. This CDR3 region has 11 residues. Germline CDR1 SGHNT, CDR2 YENEEA.

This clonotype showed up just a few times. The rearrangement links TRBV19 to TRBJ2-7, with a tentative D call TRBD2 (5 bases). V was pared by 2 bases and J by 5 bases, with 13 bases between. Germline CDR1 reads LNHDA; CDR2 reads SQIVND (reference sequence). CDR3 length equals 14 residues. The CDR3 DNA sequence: TGTGCCAGTAGTATACTAGCACAAAATAACGAGCAGTACTTC. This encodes CASSILAQNNEQYF.

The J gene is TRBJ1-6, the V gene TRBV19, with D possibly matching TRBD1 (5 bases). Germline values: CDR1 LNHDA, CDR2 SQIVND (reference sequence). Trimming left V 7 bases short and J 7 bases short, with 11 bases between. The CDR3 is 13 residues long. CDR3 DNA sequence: TGTGCCAGTACCCAGGGTCTCAATTCACCCCTCCACTTT. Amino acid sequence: CASTQGLNSPLHF.

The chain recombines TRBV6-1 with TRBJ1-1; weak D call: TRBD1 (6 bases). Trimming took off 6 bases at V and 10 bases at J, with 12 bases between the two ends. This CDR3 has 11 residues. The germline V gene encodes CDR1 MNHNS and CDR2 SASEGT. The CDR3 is CASRAGVRAFF. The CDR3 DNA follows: TGTGCCAGCAGGGCAGGGGTTCGAGCTTTCTTT.

Here the CDR3 reads CASRDGDRNSPLHF. DNA of the CDR3: TGTGCCAGCAGGGACGGGGACAGAAATTCACCCCTCCACTTT. The chain recombines TRBV7-2 with TRBJ1-6; 7 bases line up with TRBD1. This CDR3 comprises 14 residues. J was trimmed by 7 bases and V by 6 bases; bases with no gene match: 6. Germline-derived CDR1 and CDR2 are SGHTA and FQGNSA.

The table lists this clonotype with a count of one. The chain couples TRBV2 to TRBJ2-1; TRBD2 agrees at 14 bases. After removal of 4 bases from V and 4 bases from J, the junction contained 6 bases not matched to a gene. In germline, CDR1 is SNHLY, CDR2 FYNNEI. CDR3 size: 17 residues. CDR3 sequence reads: CASSGGTSGSYYNEQFF. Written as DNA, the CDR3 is TGTGCCAGCAGTGGGGGGACTAGCGGGAGTTATTACAATGAGCAGTTCTTC.

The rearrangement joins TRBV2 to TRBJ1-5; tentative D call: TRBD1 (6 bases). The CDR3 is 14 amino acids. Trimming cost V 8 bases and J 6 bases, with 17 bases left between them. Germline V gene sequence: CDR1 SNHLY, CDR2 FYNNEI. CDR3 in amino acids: CASQGGGAGQPQHF. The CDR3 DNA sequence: TGTGCCAGCCAGGGCGGGGGCGCGGGTCAGCCCCAGCATTTT.